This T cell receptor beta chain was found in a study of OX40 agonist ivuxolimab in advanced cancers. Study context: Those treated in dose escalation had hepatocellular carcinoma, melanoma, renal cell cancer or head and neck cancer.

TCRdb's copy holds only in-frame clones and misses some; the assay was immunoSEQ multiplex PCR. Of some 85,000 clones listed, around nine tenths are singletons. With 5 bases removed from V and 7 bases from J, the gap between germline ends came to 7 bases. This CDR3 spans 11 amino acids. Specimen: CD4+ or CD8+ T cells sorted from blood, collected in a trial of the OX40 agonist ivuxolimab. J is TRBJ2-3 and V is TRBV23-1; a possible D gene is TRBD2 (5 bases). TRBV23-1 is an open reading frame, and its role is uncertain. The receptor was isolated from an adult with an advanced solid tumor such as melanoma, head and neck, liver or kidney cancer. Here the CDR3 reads CASSGLHTQYF. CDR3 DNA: TGCGCCAGCAGTGGACTCCATACGCAGTATTTT.